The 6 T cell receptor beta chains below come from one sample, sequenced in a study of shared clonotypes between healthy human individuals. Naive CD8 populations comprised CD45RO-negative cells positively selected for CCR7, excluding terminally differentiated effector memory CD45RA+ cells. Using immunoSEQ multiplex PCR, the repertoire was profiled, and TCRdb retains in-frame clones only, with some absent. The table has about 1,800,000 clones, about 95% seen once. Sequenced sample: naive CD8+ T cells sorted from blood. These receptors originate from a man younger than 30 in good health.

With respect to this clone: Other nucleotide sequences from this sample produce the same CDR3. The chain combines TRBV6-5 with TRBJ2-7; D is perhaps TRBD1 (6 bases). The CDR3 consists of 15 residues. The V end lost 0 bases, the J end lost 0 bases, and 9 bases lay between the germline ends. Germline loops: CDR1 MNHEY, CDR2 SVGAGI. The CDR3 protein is CASSYSGDTSYEQYF. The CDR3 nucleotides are TGTGCCAGCAGTTACTCTGGGGACACCTCCTACGAGCAGTACTTC.

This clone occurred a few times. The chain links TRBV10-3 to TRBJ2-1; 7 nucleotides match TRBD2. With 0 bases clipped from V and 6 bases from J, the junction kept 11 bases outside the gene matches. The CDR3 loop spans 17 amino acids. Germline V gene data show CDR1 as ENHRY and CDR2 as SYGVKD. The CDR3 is CAISESRASGDRNEQFF. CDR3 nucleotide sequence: TGTGCCATCAGTGAGTCGCGAGCGAGCGGGGACCGCAATGAGCAGTTCTTC.

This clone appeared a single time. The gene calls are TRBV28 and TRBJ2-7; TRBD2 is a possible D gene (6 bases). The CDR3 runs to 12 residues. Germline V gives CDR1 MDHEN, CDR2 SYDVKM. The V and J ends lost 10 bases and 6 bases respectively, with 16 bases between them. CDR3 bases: TGTGCCACCCGACTCGGGGAGGTCGAGCAGTACTTC. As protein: CATRLGEVEQYF.

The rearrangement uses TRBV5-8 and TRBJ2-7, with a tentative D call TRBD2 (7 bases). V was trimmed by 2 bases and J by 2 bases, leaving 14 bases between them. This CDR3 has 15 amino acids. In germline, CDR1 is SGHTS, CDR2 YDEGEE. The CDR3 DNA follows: TGTGCCAGCAGCTTAAGAGGGGGGGGGACCTACGAGCAGTACTTC. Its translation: CASSLRGGGTYEQYF.

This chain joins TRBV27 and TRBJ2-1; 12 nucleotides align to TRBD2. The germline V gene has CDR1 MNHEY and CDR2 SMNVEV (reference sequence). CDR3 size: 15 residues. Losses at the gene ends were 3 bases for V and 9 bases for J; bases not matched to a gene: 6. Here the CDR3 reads CASSFSLAGGGEQFF. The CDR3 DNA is TGTGCCAGCAGTTTTTCGCTAGCGGGAGGGGGTGAGCAGTTCTTC.

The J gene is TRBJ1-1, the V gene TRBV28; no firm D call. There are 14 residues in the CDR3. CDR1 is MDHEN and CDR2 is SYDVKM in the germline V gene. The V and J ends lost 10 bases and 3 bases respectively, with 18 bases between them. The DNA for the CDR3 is TGTGCCACCGACACTGGCCGGGAGGACACTGAAGCTTTCTTT. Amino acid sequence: CATDTGREDTEAFF. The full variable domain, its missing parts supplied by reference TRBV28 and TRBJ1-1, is DVKVTQSSRYLVKRTGEKVFLECVQDMDHENMFWYRQDPGLGLRLIYFSYDVKMKEKGDIPEGYSVSREKKERFSLILESASTNQTSMYLCATDTGREDTEAFFGQGTRLTVV.